The 29 T cell receptor beta chains below all came from one sample that was sequenced in a study of the immune and genomic landscape of osteosarcoma. Repertoires were generated with immunoSEQ multiplex PCR, while TCRdb's copy carries only in-frame clones and drops some. The data show 400 to 450 clones, with approximately 80% seen just once and roughly an eighth held by the top ten. Specimen: metastatic tumor tissue from the lung. Source of these receptors: a man between 40 and 49 years old with osteosarcoma.

This clone was counted a few times. The chain uses TRBV4-1 and TRBJ1-2, with D possibly TRBD1 on 6 matching bases. The CDR3 extends over 16 amino acids. CDR1 and CDR2 from the germline V gene are MGHRA and YSYEKL. Trimming shortened V by 0 bases and J by 3 bases, and 14 bases separated the two germline ends. The CDR3 loop is CASSQDTGTRYYGYTF. The CDR3 nucleotides are TGCGCCAGCAGCCAAGATACCGGGACACGATACTATGGCTACACCTTC.

This clone was seen more than once but under ten times. This chain joins TRBV14 and TRBJ2-7; no definite D call. The CDR3 has 15 residues. CDR1 SGHDN and CDR2 FVKESK come from the germline V gene. V was trimmed by 1 base and J by 3 bases, leaving 13 bases between them. CDR3 loop: CASSQGMRRSYEQYF. The CDR3 coding sequence is TGTGCCAGCAGCCAAGGAATGAGGCGCAGCTACGAGCAGTACTTC.

The V call is TRBV6-4, the J call TRBJ2-3; D is undetermined. The CDR3 has 13 amino acids. CDR1 is MRHNA, CDR2 SNTAGT, per germline. V dropped 0 bases and J dropped 2 bases, with 3 bases sitting between them. The DNA of the CDR3 is TGTGCCAGCAGTGACTCCCCCACAGATACGCAGTATTTT. This translates into CASSDSPTDTQYF.

This chain connects TRBV10-1 to TRBJ2-7; the D call may be TRBD1 or TRBD2 (5 bases each). In germline, CDR1 is WNHNN, CDR2 SYGVQD (reference sequence). This CDR3 has 15 amino acids. V was shortened by 2 bases and J by 5 bases, with 16 bases between the two germline ends. DNA of the CDR3: TGCGCCAGCAGTGAGGGGAGAAACCAGGGCGACGAGCAGTACTTC. It codes for CASSEGRNQGDEQYF.

Concerning this clone itself: This CDR3 is also generated by other DNA sequences in the sample. The chain joins TRBV13 to TRBJ2-2; 9 bases are a match to TRBD1. Germline V gives CDR1 PRHDT, CDR2 FYEKMQ (reference sequence). Trimming removed 4 bases from V and 4 bases from J; junction bases left unmatched: 4. The CDR3 runs 15 residues. As DNA, the CDR3 is TGTGCCAGCAGCTGGGGACAGGGAGGCACCGGGGAGCTGTTTTTT. Translated: CASSWGQGGTGELFF.

The chain employs TRBV6-1 and TRBJ1-2; 7 nucleotides match TRBD1. V trimming: 11 bases; J trimming: 4 bases; junction bases outside the gene matches: 7. Germline-derived CDR1 and CDR2 are MNHNS and SASEGT. The CDR3 has 12 residues. CDR3 amino acids: CASNRGSYGYTF. The CDR3 DNA reads as TGTGCCTCGAACAGGGGATCCTATGGCTACACCTTC.

The chain uses TRBV6-6 and TRBJ2-7; D remains ambiguous. The V gene's germline CDR1 is MNHNY and CDR2 SVGAGI (reference sequence). V dropped 4 bases and J dropped 0 bases, with 7 bases sitting between them. CDR3 length: 13 residues. The CDR3 DNA follows: TGTGCCAGCAGTTTTGGTAGCTCCTACGAGCAGTACTTC. Its translation: CASSFGSSYEQYF.

V is TRBV12-5 and J is TRBJ1-1; D is ambiguous. Trimming took 2 bases from V and 2 from J, leaving 6 bases between them. The germline V gene has CDR1 LGHNT and CDR2 FRNRAP. The length of the CDR3 is 13 residues. CDR3: CASGLNSNTEAFF. CDR3 nucleotides: TGTGCTAGTGGTTTGAACAGCAACACTGAAGCTTTCTTT.

This chain connects TRBV5-5 to TRBJ2-2; D is uncertain. CDR1 is SGHKS, CDR2 YYEKEE, per germline (reference sequence). Deletions cut 1 base from V and 7 bases from J, with 8 bases between. This CDR3 is built from 13 residues. The DNA of the CDR3 is TGTGCCAGCAGCTTGTTAGTGGTCGGGGAGCTGTTTTTT. Translating it yields CASSLLVVGELFF.

This rearrangement joins TRBV6-1 to TRBJ1-5; tentative D call: TRBD1 (6 bases). CDR3 length: 14 amino acids. Germline V CDR1 and CDR2: MNHNS, SASEGT. Trimming shortened V by 9 bases and J by 0 bases, and 12 bases separated the two germline ends. The DNA for the CDR3 is TGTGCCAGTGGACAGCCTTATAGCAATCAGCCCCAGCATTTT. Protein: CASGQPYSNQPQHF.

A remark on this clone: The limits of the CDR3 on the DNA are not certain, so only TCRdb's listed CDR3 is given. This sequence joins TRBV6-5 and TRBJ1-2. Germline-derived CDR1 and CDR2 are MNHEY and SVGAGI. The CDR3 totals 15 residues, both ends included. CDR3 residues: CASSSSTTEENRYTF.

The J gene is TRBJ2-3, the V gene TRBV19, with D uncertain. The germline V gene has CDR1 LNHDA and CDR2 SQIVND (reference sequence). Trimming pared 0 bases from V and 4 bases from J, leaving 5 bases between. The CDR3 runs to 13 residues. This CDR3 reads CASSIDRADTQYF. CDR3 nucleotide sequence: TGTGCCAGTAGTATAGATCGTGCAGATACGCAGTATTTT.

The V and J genes are TRBV25-1 and TRBJ2-7; D may be TRBD2 (7 bases). Per the germline V gene, CDR1 is MGHDK and CDR2 is SYGVNS. Trimming left V 3 bases short and J 7 bases short, with 22 bases between. This CDR3 has 16 residues. CDR3 nucleotide sequence: TGTGCCAGCAGTGATACCCTCGGCGGGGGCCAGGGGGAGCAGTACTTC. This sequence encodes CASSDTLGGGQGEQYF.

Only a few counts were recorded for this clone. The chain recombines TRBV11-2 with TRBJ1-6; D perhaps matches TRBD1 (6 bases). CDR1 and CDR2 (germline): SGHAT, FQNNGV. The CDR3 has 17 amino acids. Trimming removed 0 bases at V and 6 bases at J, with 15 bases between. The CDR3 DNA is TGTGCCAGCAGCTTAGAAGGGGGGTCCACCGTTAATTCACCCCTCCACTTT. Translating it yields CASSLEGGSTVNSPLHF.

This rearrangement joins TRBV18 to TRBJ1-5, with D perhaps TRBD1 (5 bases). CDR1 is KGHSH, CDR2 LQKENI, per germline. V gave up 2 bases and J gave up 4 bases, with 24 bases separating them. The CDR3 has 19 residues. The CDR3 reads CASSPFLIQGVEGNQPQHF. The CDR3 bases are TGTGCCAGCTCACCATTTCTAATCCAAGGGGTAGAGGGTAATCAGCCCCAGCATTTT.

V and J are TRBV18 and TRBJ2-1, with D tentatively TRBD2 (5 bases). Trimming pared 3 bases from V and 0 bases from J, leaving 9 bases between. Germline loops: CDR1 KGHSH, CDR2 LQKENI. The CDR3 loop spans 15 amino acids. CDR3 protein: CASSPPGSSYNEQFF. The DNA of the CDR3 is TGTGCCAGCTCACCCCCTGGGAGCTCCTACAATGAGCAGTTCTTC.

This CDR3 is CASLGALYNSPLHF. The DNA of the CDR3 is TGTGCCAGCTTGGGGGCCCTTTATAATTCACCCCTCCACTTT. The genes are TRBV6-1 and TRBJ1-6, with TRBD1 as a possible D gene (6 bases). V was clipped by 8 bases and J by 4 bases, with 12 bases between them. This CDR3 is 14 amino acids long. Germline CDR1 and CDR2: MNHNS and SASEGT.

The V gene is TRBV10-2, the J gene TRBJ2-6; D remains ambiguous. The V and J ends lost 3 bases and 5 bases respectively, with 20 bases between them. The CDR3 covers 18 residues. The germline V gene encodes CDR1 WSHSY and CDR2 SAAADI. CDR3 coding DNA: TGCGCCAGCAGTGAACTCCGCACTTCTAAAAGTCGGGCCAACGTCCTGACTTTC. Protein sequence: CASSELRTSKSRANVLTF.

In its sample, this clone was seen once. The chain couples TRBV6-4 to TRBJ2-1; 14 bases are a match to TRBD2. Germline V gene sequence: CDR1 MRHNA, CDR2 SNTAGT. The V gene end was trimmed by 4 bases and the J gene end by 6 bases; junction bases not matched to a gene: 2. CDR3 length: 15 residues. CDR3 in DNA: TGTGCCAGCAGTGTGACTAGCGGGGGGGCCAATGAGCAGTTCTTC. This codes for CASSVTSGGANEQFF.

This sequence joins TRBV7-3 and TRBJ2-3; tentatively, D is TRBD1 (6 bases). V lost 5 bases to trimming and J lost 1 base, with 22 bases between them. The CDR3 has 18 residues. Germline-derived CDR1 and CDR2 are SGHTA and FQGTGA. The CDR3 DNA is TGTGCCAGCAGCCCTGGCAGGGGCGATTTCCAGGGCACAGATACGCAGTATTTT. It translates to CASSPGRGDFQGTDTQYF.

The chain links TRBV6-4 to TRBJ2-3, with 7 positions matching TRBD2. Germline values: CDR1 MRHNA, CDR2 SNTAGT. J lost 1 base, V lost 3 bases, and 7 bases had no gene match. The CDR3 extends over 16 amino acids. The CDR3 DNA reads as TGTGCCAGCAGTGAAGCGACAAGCGGGGGCACAGATACGCAGTATTTT. Translating gives CASSEATSGGTDTQYF.

The chain joins TRBV14 to TRBJ2-7, with 9 positions matching TRBD2. In germline, CDR1 is SGHDN, CDR2 FVKESK. Trimming removed 1 base from V and 8 bases from J; junction bases left unmatched: 12. There are 16 residues in the CDR3. In nucleotides, the CDR3 is TGTGCCAGCAGCCAAGTATCCAGCGGGGGGTCTGGGAAGCAGTACTTC. Amino acid sequence: CASSQVSSGGSGKQYF. Supplemented by reference TRBV14 and TRBJ2-7, the full variable domain reads EAGVTQFPSHSVIEKGQTVTLRCDPISGHDNLYWYRRVMGKEIKFLLHFVKESKQDESGMPNNRFLAERTGGTYSTLKVQPAELEDSGVYFCASSQVSSGGSGKQYFGPGTRLTVT.

CDR3 in amino acids: CAWTGQAVYGYTF. CDR3 sequence (DNA): TGTGCCTGGACCGGACAGGCGGTCTATGGCTACACCTTC. The chain recombines TRBV30 with TRBJ1-2; 7 nucleotides agree with TRBD1. There are 13 residues in the CDR3. Germline CDR1 GTSNPN, CDR2 SVGIG (reference sequence). J lost 4 bases, V lost 4 bases, and 6 bases had no gene match.

The chain links TRBV7-2 to TRBJ1-1; D might be TRBD1 (6 bases). This CDR3 comprises 14 residues. The ends were cut back, 5 bases at V and 7 bases at J, with 17 bases in the middle. Germline V gene data show CDR1 as SGHTA and CDR2 as FQGNSA. CDR3 sequence reads: CASSPTTGRLEAFF. The CDR3 DNA follows: TGTGCCAGCAGCCCAACCACAGGGAGGCTTGAAGCTTTCTTT.

The chain joins TRBV4-1 to TRBJ2-7; 9 nucleotides match TRBD1. From germline, CDR1 is MGHRA and CDR2 YSYEKL. The CDR3 spans 15 residues. Germline trimming cut 2 bases from V and 5 bases from J; bases unmatched to any gene: 7. CDR3 nucleotide sequence: TGCGCCAGCAGCCAAAACCGGGACAGGGTCCACGAGCAGTACTTC. As protein: CASSQNRDRVHEQYF.

The V and J genes are TRBV9 and TRBJ2-6, with 7 bases fitting TRBD2. The CDR3 sequence is 17 residues long. CDR1 SGDLS and CDR2 YYNGEE come from the germline V gene. Losses at the gene ends were 4 bases for V and 0 bases for J; bases not matched to a gene: 7. The CDR3 nucleotides read TGTGCCAGCAGCCCCCAGCGGGGTCTCTCTGGGGCCAACGTCCTGACTTTC. This sequence encodes CASSPQRGLSGANVLTF.

This clone was detected a few times. The chain is built from TRBV18 and TRBJ1-4, with unresolved D. Germline lookup yields CDR1 KGHSH and CDR2 LQKENI. This CDR3 region has 14 residues. V dropped 3 bases and J dropped 4 bases, with 9 bases sitting between them. CDR3 amino acids: CASSPQTFNEKLFF. DNA of the CDR3: TGTGCCAGCTCACCTCAGACGTTTAATGAAAAACTGTTTTTT.

This clone occurred a few times. The chain recombines TRBV7-8 with TRBJ1-2; D is ambiguous. This CDR3 has 17 residues. The germline V and J ends were trimmed by 1 base and 0 bases, with 15 bases remaining between them. Looked up from germline, CDR1 is SGHVS and CDR2 is FQNEAQ. The CDR3 reads CASSLVFRRTSNYGYTF. CDR3 in DNA: TGTGCCAGCAGCTTAGTTTTCCGCAGGACTTCTAACTATGGCTACACCTTC.

The V gene is TRBV19, the J gene TRBJ2-2; TRBD1 aligns across 7 bases. The J segment lost 7 bases and the V segment lost 2 bases, leaving 4 bases of the junction unmatched. The CDR3 covers 14 residues. Germline V gene data show CDR1 as LNHDA and CDR2 as SQIVND (reference sequence). The CDR3 bases are TGTGCCAGTAGTATAACAGGGGATGGCGGGGAGCTGTTTTTT. Amino acids: CASSITGDGGELFF. The whole variable domain, filled in from reference TRBV19 and TRBJ2-2, reads DGGITQSPKYLFRKEGQNVTLSCEQNLNHDAMYWYRQDPGQGLRLIYYSQIVNDFQKGDIAEGYSVSREKKESFPLTVTSAQKNPTAFYLCASSITGDGGELFFGEGSRLTVL.